What follows are 16 T cell receptor beta chains derived from one specimen sequenced in a study of blood T cell repertoires in COVID-19. Clones were sequenced by immunoSEQ multiplex PCR, and TCRdb holds only the in-frame ones, with some missing. The sample carries around 49,000 clones, roughly 90% recorded once. The sequencing sample was made of peripheral blood. Source of these receptors: a human donor in a cohort sampled during active COVID-19.

The chain joins TRBV4-1 to TRBJ1-1; the D is unclear. CDR1 is MGHRA and CDR2 is YSYEKL in the germline V gene. The V end lost 1 base, the J end lost 1 base, and 7 bases lay between the germline ends. This CDR3 is built from 14 residues. CDR3 region: CASSQATGNTEAFF. The CDR3 nucleotides read TGCGCCAGCAGCCAAGCCACGGGGAACACTGAAGCTTTCTTT.

The V call is TRBV11-3, the J call TRBJ2-3; 11 nucleotides align to TRBD1. The CDR3 has 17 amino acids. Germline values: CDR1 SGHNT, CDR2 YENEEA. V gave up 5 bases and J gave up 4 bases; unmatched junction bases: 11. As DNA, the CDR3 is TGTGCCAGCAGCGCCCGACGCGGGGGACAGGGGGCAGATACGCAGTATTTT. Amino acid sequence: CASSARRGGQGADTQYF.

The J gene is TRBJ2-2, the V gene TRBV5-1; 7 bases map to TRBD1. The V gene end was trimmed by 0 bases and the J gene end by 1 base; junction bases not matched to a gene: 0. This CDR3 contains 15 residues. Looked up from germline, CDR1 is SGHRS and CDR2 is YFSETQ. CDR3 sequence: CASSLGQGNTGELFF. DNA of the CDR3: TGCGCCAGCAGCTTGGGACAGGGGAACACCGGGGAGCTGTTTTTT.

The rearrangement links TRBV7-2 to TRBJ1-2; 8 bases line up with TRBD1. V lost 1 base and J lost 6; bases outside the gene matches: 10. There are 16 residues in the CDR3. CDR1 SGHTA and CDR2 FQGNSA come from the germline V gene. Here the CDR3 reads CASSLVVTGERNGYTF. The CDR3 DNA follows: TGTGCCAGCAGCTTAGTAGTGACAGGGGAGAGGAATGGCTACACCTTC. Full variable domain (missing parts from reference TRBV7-2 and TRBJ1-2): GAGVSQSPSNKVTEKGKDVELRCDPISGHTALYWYRQSLGQGLEFLIYFQGNSAPDKSGLPSDRFSAERTGGSVSTLTIQRTQQEDSAVYLCASSLVVTGERNGYTFGSGTRLTVV.

V gene TRBV29-1 combines with J gene TRBJ1-1, with a tentative D call TRBD1 (6 bases). Per the germline V gene, CDR1 is SQVTM and CDR2 is ANQGSEA. The CDR3 is 18 amino acids. V dropped 7 bases and J dropped 3 bases, with 30 bases sitting between them. The CDR3 spells CSAEDRHTLPGGYTEAFF. The DNA for the CDR3 is TGCAGCGCCGAAGACAGGCACACCCTTCCCGGGGGTTACACTGAAGCTTTCTTT.

This clone has more than one count but fewer than ten. V usage is TRBV6-2 or TRBV6-3 and J usage is TRBJ2-3; weak D call: TRBD2 (6 bases). The CDR3 is 14 residues long. CDR1 and CDR2 (germline): MNHEY, SVGEGT. Trimming removed 3 bases from V and 3 bases from J, with 10 bases in between. CDR3 DNA: TGTGCCAGCAGTTATTGGGGACTGACAGATACGCAGTATTTT. This sequence encodes CASSYWGLTDTQYF.

V gene TRBV3-1 (or the pseudogene TRBV3-2) combines with J gene TRBJ2-1; TRBD1 matches 9 bases. Per the germline V gene, CDR1 is LGHDT and CDR2 is YNNKEL (reference sequence). J lost 4 bases, V lost 3 bases, and 4 bases had no gene match. The length of the CDR3 is 15 residues. This CDR3 reads CASSHRTGDYNEQFF. In nucleotides, the CDR3 is TGTGCCAGCAGCCACCGGACAGGGGATTACAATGAGCAGTTCTTC.

V is TRBV7-9 and J is TRBJ2-7; D perhaps matches TRBD1 (5 bases). The CDR3 has 14 residues. The V gene's germline CDR1 is SEHNR and CDR2 FQNEAQ (reference sequence). V was pared by 1 base and J by 2 bases, with 9 bases between. DNA for the CDR3: TGTGCCAGCAGCTTAGGCCAGGACACCTACGAGCAGTACTTC. Protein sequence: CASSLGQDTYEQYF.

The chain couples TRBV11-2 to TRBJ2-7, with D possibly matching TRBD1 (5 bases). CDR3 length equals 14 residues. V was trimmed by 3 bases and J by 2 bases, leaving 11 bases between them. CDR1 SGHAT and CDR2 FQNNGV come from the germline V gene. The CDR3 here is CASSLDIHPYEQYF. In nucleotides, the CDR3 is TGTGCCAGCAGCTTGGACATCCACCCCTACGAGCAGTACTTC.

The chain uses TRBV24-1 and TRBJ2-1; 9 positions match TRBD2. V lost 3 bases to trimming and J lost 3 bases; unmatched junction nucleotides: 5. In germline, CDR1 is KGHDR, CDR2 SFDVKD. The CDR3 length is 16 residues. The CDR3 is CATSDGAGGLYNEQFF. In DNA form, the CDR3 reads TGTGCCACCAGTGATGGAGCGGGAGGACTCTACAATGAGCAGTTCTTC.

The rearrangement links TRBV28 to TRBJ2-1; 8 nucleotides match TRBD1. The CDR3 consists of 15 residues. From germline, CDR1 is MDHEN and CDR2 SYDVKM. V was pared by 5 bases and J by 5 bases, with 8 bases of the junction left unmatched. CDR3 nucleotides: TGTGCCAGCAGTCAGATGACAGGGGTCAACAATGAGCAGTTCTTC. Protein sequence: CASSQMTGVNNEQFF.

V gene TRBV10-3 combines with J gene TRBJ2-7; D gene uncertain. This CDR3 contains 13 residues. Germline CDR1 and CDR2: ENHRY and SYGVKD. V was pared by 5 bases and J by 4 bases, with 12 bases between. The CDR3 region is CAISQARNYEQYF. The CDR3 coding sequence is TGTGCCATCAGTCAGGCCAGAAATTACGAGCAGTACTTC.

The gene calls are TRBV19 and TRBJ2-2; 8 nucleotides align to TRBD1. Germline V CDR1 and CDR2: LNHDA, SQIVND (reference sequence). Trimming removed 7 bases from V and 6 bases from J; junction bases left unmatched: 10. This CDR3 region has 15 residues. The CDR3 sequence is CASTLRTGMAGELFF. The CDR3 region has the DNA TGTGCCAGTACCCTGAGGACAGGGATGGCCGGGGAGCTGTTTTTT.

The genes are TRBV29-1 and TRBJ1-1, with 9 bases fitting TRBD1. Germline CDR1 and CDR2: SQVTM and ANQGSEA. CDR3 length equals 15 residues. V shed 5 bases and J 0 bases; nucleotides not matched to a gene: 7. The CDR3 nucleotides read TGCAGCGTTTGGGGACAGGGCCGAATGAACACTGAAGCTTTCTTT. Its translation is CSVWGQGRMNTEAFF.

The genes are TRBV7-9 and TRBJ1-1; 8 bases fit TRBD1. Looked up from germline, CDR1 is SEHNR and CDR2 is FQNEAQ (reference sequence). The CDR3 contains 14 residues. The junction had 9 bases not matched to a gene; V was cut back by 7 bases and J by 5 bases. The CDR3 sequence: CASTQGASRTEAFF. The CDR3, as DNA: TGTGCCAGCACCCAGGGGGCTTCGCGGACTGAAGCTTTCTTT.

This chain links TRBV6-5 with TRBJ2-5; D is ambiguous. The V end lost 8 bases, the J end lost 2 bases, and 15 bases lay between the germline ends. In germline, CDR1 is MNHEY, CDR2 SVGAGI. CDR3 size: 14 residues. In DNA, the CDR3 is TGTGCCAGCCGCCCATTCTACCATCAAGAGACCCAGTACTTC. It specifies CASRPFYHQETQYF.